Listed below are T cell receptor beta chains from one sample, sequenced in a study of cytomegalovirus exposure and HLA in healthy donors. Clones were sequenced by immunoSEQ multiplex PCR, and TCRdb holds only the in-frame ones, with some missing. The data show around 150,000 clones, about three quarters seen once. The sequencing input was PBMCs. These receptors came from a woman aged 45-60 years in good health and CMV-seropositive. Both conserved end residues are part of each CDR3. Each record gives: V gene, clone size, D gene, J gene, CDR3 length, CDR3 protein, CDR3 DNA. The D gene is left open where the match is weak. Size tells how often a clone was seen (once, few, many) or the class of an expanded clone, and some rows leave it out.

>TRBV9|.|.|TRBJ1-4|15
CASSTSGATNEKLFF
TGTGCCAGCAGCACCTCAGGCGCAACTAATGAAAAACTGTTTTTT
>TRBV30|few|TRBD1|TRBJ2-6|16
CAWSPQGARGANVLTF
TGTGCCTGGAGCCCACAGGGGGCAAGGGGGGCCAACGTCCTGACTTTC
>TRBV19|.|TRBD1|TRBJ1-5|14
CASSPDRVNQPQHF
TGTGCCAGTAGTCCGGACAGGGTTAATCAGCCCCAGCATTTT
>TRBV9|.|.|TRBJ1-5|14
CASSVDPNFHPQHF
TGTGCCAGCAGCGTCGATCCGAACTTCCACCCCCAGCATTTT
>TRBV4-1|.|TRBD1|TRBJ1-1|16
CASSQDQKRGHTEAFF
TGCGCCAGCAGCCAAGATCAGAAGAGGGGGCACACTGAAGCTTTCTTT
>TRBV30|few|TRBD1|TRBJ1-5|16
CAWSPGQFYSNQPQHF
TGTGCCTGGAGCCCGGGACAGTTTTATAGCAATCAGCCCCAGCATTTT
>TRBV4-2|.|TRBD1|TRBJ2-7|19
CASSQTSAQGAITSYEQYF
TGTGCCAGCAGCCAAACGTCCGCACAGGGGGCGATTACCTCCTACGAGCAGTACTTC
>TRBV19|few|.|TRBJ2-5|15
CASTKTRSHKETQYF
TGTGCCAGTACCAAAACTAGGTCGCATAAAGAGACCCAGTACTTC
>TRBV10-2|.|.|TRBJ2-1|16
CASSGLDQLSYNEQFF
TGCGCCAGCAGTGGACTCGACCAATTGTCCTACAATGAGCAGTTCTTC
>TRBV4-1|once|.|TRBJ2-3|15
CASSQAAGPTDTQYF
TGCGCCAGCAGCCAAGCGGCAGGCCCCACAGATACGCAGTATTTT
>TRBV28|few|.|TRBJ2-3|14
CASRLGGAADTQYF
TGTGCCAGCAGGCTCGGAGGGGCCGCAGATACGCAGTATTTT
>TRBV28|few|TRBD1|TRBJ1-6|20
CASSFLTGGADVAYNSPLHF
TGTGCCAGCAGTTTCCTGACAGGGGGCGCGGATGTTGCCTATAATTCACCCCTCCACTTT
>TRBV10-1|.|TRBD2|TRBJ2-3|19
CASSESKGGRPKSSDTQYF
TGCGCCAGCAGTGAGTCGAAAGGCGGGAGGCCCAAATCTTCAGATACGCAGTATTTT
>TRBV2|.|.|TRBJ1-1|15
CASSERTAQNTEAFF
TGTGCCAGCAGTGAGAGGACAGCACAGAACACTGAAGCTTTCTTT
>TRBV19|.|.|TRBJ2-6|15
CASRDTGTGANVLTF
TGTGCCAGTAGGGATACAGGGACTGGGGCCAACGTCCTGACTTTC
>TRBV6-5|.|.|TRBJ2-5|12
CASSYYGGTQYF
TGTGCCAGCAGCTATTACGGGGGGACCCAGTACTTC
>TRBV7-9|few|.|TRBJ2-7|14
CASTPRAGPGKQYF
TGTGCCAGCACCCCCCGAGCGGGCCCAGGGAAGCAGTACTTC
>TRBV7-9|.|TRBD1|TRBJ2-3|15
CASSFGQGPTDTQYF
TGTGCCAGCAGCTTCGGACAGGGCCCCACAGATACGCAGTATTTT
>TRBV5-1|once|.|TRBJ2-3|14
CASTGGQVTDTQYF
TGCGCCAGCACGGGGGGACAGGTAACAGATACGCAGTATTTT
>TRBV11-2|.|TRBD2|TRBJ2-7|16
CASSERGLAGGYEQYF
TGTGCCAGCAGCGAGCGAGGACTAGCGGGAGGGTACGAGCAGTACTTC
>TRBV7-8|.|TRBD1|TRBJ1-6|14
CASSNSRGSSPLHF
TGTGCCAGCAGCAATAGCAGGGGGAGTTCACCCCTCCACTTT
>TRBV7-2|.|TRBD1|TRBJ1-2|14
CASSLAGGGYGYTF
TGTGCCAGCAGCTTAGCAGGGGGCGGTTATGGCTACACCTTC
>TRBV7-6|.|TRBD2|TRBJ2-5|15
CASSLTSGRVETQYF
TGTGCCAGCAGCCTAACTAGCGGGAGGGTCGAGACCCAGTACTTC
>TRBV5-6|.|.|TRBJ2-1|13
CASSLPGSNEQFF
TGTGCCAGCAGCTTGCCGGGGAGCAATGAGCAGTTCTTC
>TRBV7-6|.|.|TRBJ2-6|17
CASSLGNGVSGANVLTF
TGTGCCAGCAGCTTAGGGAACGGGGTCTCTGGGGCCAACGTCCTGACTTTC
>TRBV11-2|.|.|TRBJ1-2|15
CASSLSRSPLYGYTF
TGTGCCAGCAGCTTAAGCCGGTCCCCCCTCTATGGCTACACCTTC
>TRBV28|.|.|TRBJ1-2|12
CASQNYPNGYTF
TGTGCCAGCCAAAACTACCCTAATGGCTACACCTTC
>TRBV6-5|.|TRBD2|TRBJ2-5|15
CASRDLAGAQETQYF
TGTGCCAGCAGGGACTTGGCGGGAGCACAAGAGACCCAGTACTTC
>TRBV5-4|.|.|TRBJ1-6|15
CASSPDSQNNSPLHF
TGTGCCAGCAGCCCGGACAGCCAAAATAATTCACCCCTCCACTTT
>TRBV5-1|.|TRBD1|TRBJ1-4|15
CASSDPQGGNEKLFF
TGCGCCAGCAGCGACCCACAGGGGGGTAATGAAAAACTGTTTTTT
>TRBV7-8|.|.|TRBJ2-5|17
CASSRGMSGGLRETQYF
TGTGCCAGCAGCCGAGGGATGTCGGGGGGCTTACGGGAGACCCAGTACTTC
>TRBV10-1|.|.|TRBJ1-1|12
CASSPGTGEAFF
TGCGCCAGCAGCCCGGGTACAGGGGAAGCTTTCTTT
>TRBV2|few|TRBD1|TRBJ1-1|15
CASSRQGALGTEAFF
TGTGCCAGCAGTCGACAGGGGGCTTTGGGCACTGAAGCTTTCTTT
>TRBV4-3|once|TRBD1|TRBJ1-5|15
CASSQAGGRNQPQHF
TGCGCCAGCAGCCAAGCAGGGGGCCGCAATCAGCCCCAGCATTTT
>TRBV27|.|TRBD2|TRBJ2-7|13
CASRGLAGYEQYF
TGTGCCAGCCGGGGACTAGCGGGTTACGAGCAGTACTTC
>TRBV27|few|.|TRBJ1-4|15
CASQAGKSTNEKLFF
TGTGCCAGCCAGGCAGGGAAAAGCACTAATGAAAAACTGTTTTTT
>TRBV18|.|.|TRBJ2-2|15
CASSPTVANTGELFF
TGTGCCAGCTCACCAACGGTAGCGAACACCGGGGAGCTGTTTTTT